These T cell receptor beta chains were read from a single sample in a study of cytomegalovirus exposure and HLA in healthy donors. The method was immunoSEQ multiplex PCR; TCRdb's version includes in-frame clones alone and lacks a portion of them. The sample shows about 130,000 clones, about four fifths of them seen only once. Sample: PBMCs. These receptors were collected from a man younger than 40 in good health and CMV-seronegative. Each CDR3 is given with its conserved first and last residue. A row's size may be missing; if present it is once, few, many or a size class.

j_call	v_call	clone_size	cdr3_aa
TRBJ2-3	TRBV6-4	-	CASSVGTGRTDTQYF
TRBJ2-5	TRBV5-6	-	CASSSTGTHQETQYF
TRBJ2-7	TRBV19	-	CASSIDSSGISYEQYF
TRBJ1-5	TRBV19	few	CASSWQGFQPQHF
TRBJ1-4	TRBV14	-	CASSMRQLATNEKLFF
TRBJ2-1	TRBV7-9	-	CASSPRGLAGPRNEQFF
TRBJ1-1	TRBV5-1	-	CASSLAENTEAFF
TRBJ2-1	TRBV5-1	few	CASNLASSSYNEQFF
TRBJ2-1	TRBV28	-	CASSQTIYNEQFF
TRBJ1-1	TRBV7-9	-	CASISTGATNTEAFF
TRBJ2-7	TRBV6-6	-	CASSYRREATYEQYF
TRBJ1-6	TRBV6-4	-	CASSDSGQYNSPLHF
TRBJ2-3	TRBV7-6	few	CASSLEAGRAQYF
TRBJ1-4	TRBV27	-	CASTRTGGPTNEKLFF
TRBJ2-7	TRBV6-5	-	CASSYSVTNYEQYF
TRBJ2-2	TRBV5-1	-	CASSFIATLGRPGELFF
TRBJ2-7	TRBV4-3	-	CASSQDREIYYEQYF
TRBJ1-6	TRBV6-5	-	CASLPGGGDGSPLHF
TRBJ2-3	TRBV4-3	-	CASKRQTITDTQYF
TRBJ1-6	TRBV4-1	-	CASSQDAQGGWGLDSPLHF
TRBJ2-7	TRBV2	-	CASPIGRTSGFYEQYF
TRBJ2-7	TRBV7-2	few	CASSQGGFSYEQYF
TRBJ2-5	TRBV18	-	CASSPPSKETQYF
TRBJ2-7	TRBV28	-	CASSLSSVYYEQYF
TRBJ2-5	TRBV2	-	CASKGSGGETQYF
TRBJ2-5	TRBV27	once	CASSLRRGRETQYF
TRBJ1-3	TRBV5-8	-	CASSNRRVSGNTIYF
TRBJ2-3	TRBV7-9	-	CASSNPGGTDTQYF
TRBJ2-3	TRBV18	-	CASSSRQGRTDTQYF
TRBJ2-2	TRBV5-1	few	CASSLTGDLTGELFF
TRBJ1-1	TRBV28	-	CASSLGLEAFF
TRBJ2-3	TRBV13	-	CASSLGTAFTDTQYF
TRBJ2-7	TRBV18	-	CASSRGTASYEQYF
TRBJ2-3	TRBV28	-	CASSGQIVLDTQYF
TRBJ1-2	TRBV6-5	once	CASSYSKYRVNYGYTF
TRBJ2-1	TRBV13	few	CASSLERTSGRDEQFF
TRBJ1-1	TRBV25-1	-	CASSPRGSEAFF
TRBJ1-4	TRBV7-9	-	CASSADISTNEKLFF
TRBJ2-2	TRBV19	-	CASTSGGRELFF
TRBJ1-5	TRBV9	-	CASSVGSVQPQHF
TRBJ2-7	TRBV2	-	CASRTLAGGHEQYF
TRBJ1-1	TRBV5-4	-	CASSPRRGDAFF
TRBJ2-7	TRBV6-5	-	CASSWTASGRGGEQYF
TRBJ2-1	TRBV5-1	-	CASSLVVAGAYNEQFF
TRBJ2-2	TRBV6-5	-	CASSSGQGIGELFF
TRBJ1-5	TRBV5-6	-	CASSSRPGYNQPQHF
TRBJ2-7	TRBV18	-	CASSPLAVSYEQYF
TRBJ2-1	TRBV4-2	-	CASSQVVASGSYNEQFF